Below are 27 T cell receptor beta chains sequenced from a single sample in a study of cytotoxic CD8 clonotypes in ibrutinib-treated CLL. Some clones are missing from TCRdb's copy, which holds only in-frame ones; the method was immunoSEQ multiplex PCR. The profile covers 25,000 to 30,000 clones, with 55% to 70% appearing a single time and roughly half taken by the ten largest. The source was PBMCs, collected after 24 months of ibrutinib treatment. The receptors come from a human donor with chronic lymphocytic leukemia.

The chain is built from TRBV2 and TRBJ2-2, with a tentative D call TRBD2 (6 bases). CDR1 SNHLY and CDR2 FYNNEI come from the germline V gene. CDR3 length: 13 amino acids. Trimming pared 8 bases from V and 0 bases from J, leaving 7 bases between. The CDR3 DNA reads as TGTGCCAGCGGAGGGGCGAACACCGGGGAGCTGTTTTTT. Translation: CASGGANTGELFF. The full variable domain, with the rest looked up from reference TRBV2 and TRBJ2-2, is EPEVTQTPSHQVTQMGQEVILRCVPISNHLYFYWYRQILGQKVEFLVSFYNNEISEKSEIFDDQFSVERPDGSNFTLKIRSTKLEDSAMYFCASGGANTGELFFGEGSRLTVL.

The chain carries TRBV6-1 and TRBJ1-5, with 9 bases fitting TRBD1. The CDR3 has 16 residues. The V gene end was trimmed by 2 bases and the J gene end by 2 bases; junction bases not matched to a gene: 4. Germline V gene sequence: CDR1 MNHNS, CDR2 SASEGT. This CDR3 is CASSESTGGGNQPQHF. CDR3 bases: TGTGCCAGCAGTGAAAGCACAGGGGGCGGCAATCAGCCCCAGCATTTT.

This clone was observed a single time. V gene TRBV5-6 combines with J gene TRBJ2-7; D is undetermined. Trimming took 4 bases from V and 6 from J, leaving 20 bases between them. Germline CDR1 and CDR2: SGHDT and YYEEEE. This CDR3 has 15 amino acids. The DNA for the CDR3 is TGTGCCAGCAGCCTGGGATCGACGACGTACGGCGAGCAGTACTTC. Encoded protein: CASSLGSTTYGEQYF.

In this sample, this clone turned up a few times. CDR3 DNA sequence: TGTGCCAGTAGTATTGGAGGGAACACTGAAGCTTTCTTT. It yields the protein CASSIGGNTEAFF. This rearrangement joins TRBV19 to TRBJ1-1; unclear D gene. The V and J ends lost 3 bases and 1 base respectively, with 6 bases between them. From germline, CDR1 is LNHDA and CDR2 SQIVND (reference sequence). This CDR3 is built from 13 residues.

The table lists this clone with a few counts. The chain recombines TRBV30 with TRBJ1-1; D not resolved. The V end lost 0 bases, the J end lost 2 bases, and 10 bases lay between the germline ends. Germline V gene sequence: CDR1 GTSNPN, CDR2 SVGIG (reference sequence). The CDR3 is 14 residues long. For the CDR3, the DNA is TGTGCCTGGAGTGTACCAGAGATCAACACTGAAGCTTTCTTT. Translating gives CAWSVPEINTEAFF.

The J gene is TRBJ2-1, the V gene TRBV7-2; TRBD2 aligns across 12 bases. The germline V gene encodes CDR1 SGHTA and CDR2 FQGNSA. The CDR3 is made up of 18 amino acids. Trimming cost V 1 base and J 2 bases; bases outside gene matches: 6. The DNA of the CDR3 is TGTGCCAGCAGCTTAGGGCTAGCGGGGGGGGAAACCTACAATGAGCAGTTCTTC. Translated: CASSLGLAGGETYNEQFF.

The chain uses TRBV5-1 and TRBJ2-3; D perhaps matches TRBD2 (5 bases). Germline V lookup: CDR1 SGHRS, CDR2 YFSETQ. The V and J ends lost 0 bases and 5 bases respectively, with 10 bases between them. This CDR3 region has 14 residues. CDR3 nucleotides: TGCGCCAGCAGCTTGGGAGGGAAAGGAGATACGCAGTATTTT. Translated: CASSLGGKGDTQYF.

The sample holds a few counts of this clone. V usage is TRBV5-6 and J usage is TRBJ1-4; D call uncertain. The CDR3 sequence is 14 residues long. Germline loops: CDR1 SGHDT, CDR2 YYEEEE. The V gene lost 2 bases and the J gene lost 3 bases, with 8 bases spanning the gap. The CDR3 nucleotides read TGTGCCAGCAGCTTTCGAGCCTCTAATGAAAAACTGTTTTTT. Its protein is CASSFRASNEKLFF.

The chain employs TRBV27 and TRBJ1-2; 7 bases map to TRBD1. This CDR3 is built from 14 residues. Looked up from germline, CDR1 is MNHEY and CDR2 is SMNVEV (reference sequence). The J segment lost 4 bases and the V segment lost 5 bases, leaving 7 bases of the junction unmatched. The CDR3 sequence: CASSPGGQTYGYTF. The CDR3 nucleotides read TGTGCCAGCAGTCCCGGGGGACAGACCTATGGCTACACCTTC.

The chain carries TRBV11-2 and TRBJ1-4; D call uncertain. Germline lookup yields CDR1 SGHAT and CDR2 FQNNGV. The V end was cut by 3 bases, the J end by 4 bases, with 9 bases between. CDR3 length: 14 amino acids. CDR3 loop: CASSFRPVNEKLFF. The CDR3 DNA reads TGTGCCAGCAGCTTCAGACCGGTTAATGAAAAACTGTTTTTT.

J is TRBJ1-6 and V is TRBV28; no definite D call. Per the germline V gene, CDR1 is MDHEN and CDR2 is SYDVKM. The CDR3 loop spans 15 amino acids. The V and J ends lost 3 bases and 6 bases respectively, with 12 bases between them. CDR3 sequence (DNA): TGTGCCAGCAGTTTGAGAGGGCAGATTAATTCACCCCTCCACTTT. Encoded protein: CASSLRGQINSPLHF.

The CDR3 region is CASSRDSGDTDTQYF. The CDR3 DNA is TGTGCCAGCAGCCGCGATAGCGGGGACACAGATACGCAGTATTTT. The chain couples TRBV4-2 to TRBJ2-3, with 8 positions matching TRBD2. Germline V gene lookup returns CDR1 LGHNA and CDR2 YNFKEQ. The CDR3 length is 15 residues. V dropped 4 bases and J dropped 2; count of bases not matched to a gene: 5.

This rearrangement joins TRBV7-3 to TRBJ2-1; TRBD1 agrees at 12 bases. This CDR3 comprises 15 residues. V shed 5 bases and J 9 bases; nucleotides not matched to a gene: 8. In germline, CDR1 is SGHTA, CDR2 FQGTGA. In nucleotides, the CDR3 is TGTGCCAGCAGCCCCGGGACAGGGGGCCTCGGTGAGCAGTTCTTC. It translates to CASSPGTGGLGEQFF.

The chain has TRBV14 and TRBJ1-2; 10 positions match TRBD1. V trimming: 2 bases; J trimming: 4 bases; junction bases outside the gene matches: 10. The germline V gene has CDR1 SGHDN and CDR2 FVKESK. The CDR3 has 17 amino acids. The CDR3 DNA follows: TGTGCCAGCAGCCAAATCGGTTTTAGGACAGGGGGCTATGGCTACACCTTC. Translated: CASSQIGFRTGGYGYTF.

The rearrangement links TRBV12-2 to TRBJ2-4; the D call in the table, TRBD1, was not verified against the DNA. TRBV12-2 is marked as a pseudogene. This CDR3 is built from 21 residues. Here the CDR3 reads CASRLKGLRTVPLLAKNIQYF. The DNA of the CDR3 is TGTGCAAGTCGCTTAAAAGGCTTGCGGACAGTCCCGCTGCTAGCCAAAAACATTCAGTACTTC.

This clone was found a few times. V gene TRBV2 combines with J gene TRBJ2-4; D possibly corresponds to TRBD2 (7 bases). The CDR3 spans 14 residues. Germline loops: CDR1 SNHLY, CDR2 FYNNEI. V was pared by 6 bases and J by 0 bases, with 9 bases between. The CDR3 loop reads CASRGGGAKNIQYF. In DNA form, the CDR3 reads TGTGCCAGCAGAGGGGGGGGAGCCAAAAACATTCAGTACTTC.

The rearrangement joins TRBV30 to TRBJ2-5, with D tentatively TRBD2 (6 bases). This CDR3 contains 16 residues. V dropped 2 bases and J dropped 3 bases, with 19 bases sitting between them. From germline, CDR1 is GTSNPN and CDR2 SVGIG (reference sequence). The CDR3 DNA reads as TGTGCCTGGAGTAGAACAGGAGGGTACGCCGAAGAGACCCAGTACTTC. Translating gives CAWSRTGGYAEETQYF.

The genes are TRBV10-2 and TRBJ1-5; D unresolved. V shed 3 bases and J shed 1 base, with 10 bases lying between them. Germline CDR1 is WSHSY and CDR2 is SAAADI. This CDR3 spans 15 amino acids. The CDR3 protein is CASSDRAASNQPQHF. In DNA form, the CDR3 reads TGCGCCAGCAGTGATCGAGCGGCGAGCAATCAGCCCCAGCATTTT.

The CDR3 nucleotides read TGTGCCAGCAGCTTAGGACAGTACCAAGAGACCCAGTACTTC. It is translated as CASSLGQYQETQYF. The rearrangement links TRBV7-9 to TRBJ2-5; possible D gene TRBD1, 5 bases. The germline gives CDR1 SEHNR, CDR2 FQNEAQ (reference sequence). The V end was cut by 1 base, the J end by 0 bases, with 6 bases between. CDR3 length: 14 amino acids.

Written as DNA, the CDR3 is TGTGCCTGGAGGGGCGGGGGGCTCCCCTACGAGCAGTACTTC. Its translation: CAWRGGGLPYEQYF. The chain joins TRBV30 to TRBJ2-7; 8 bases are a match to TRBD2. J lost 2 bases, V lost 3 bases, and 6 bases had no gene match. The germline V gene encodes CDR1 GTSNPN and CDR2 SVGIG (reference sequence). The CDR3 spans 14 residues.

This clone has a handful of counts. This rearrangement joins TRBV6-6 to TRBJ1-3; D is possibly TRBD1 (6 bases). The CDR3 is made up of 13 amino acids. V was trimmed by 5 bases and J by 7 bases, leaving 12 bases between them. Germline CDR1 MNHNY, CDR2 SVGAGI (reference sequence). The CDR3 DNA reads TGTGCCAGCAGTCTCGACAGGCGGAACACCATATATTTT. Its protein product is CASSLDRRNTIYF.

This clone was seen a single time. The chain combines TRBV10-1 with TRBJ2-3; the D gene is possibly TRBD1 (5 bases). Germline V gives CDR1 WNHNN, CDR2 SYGVQD (reference sequence). V was trimmed by 4 bases and J by 4 bases, leaving 15 bases between them. The CDR3 extends over 15 amino acids. The CDR3 sequence is CASSVGPRTADTQYF. Here the CDR3 DNA reads TGCGCCAGCAGTGTGGGGCCCAGGACCGCAGATACGCAGTATTTT.

The gene calls are TRBV5-1 and TRBJ2-7; either TRBD1 or TRBD2 may fit D (5 bases each). This CDR3 has 13 residues. CDR1 and CDR2 from the germline V gene are SGHRS and YFSETQ. The V and J ends lost 3 bases and 7 bases respectively, with 14 bases between them. Here the CDR3 reads CASSSGRSLEQYF. The CDR3 DNA reads as TGCGCCAGCAGCTCGGGGCGGTCGTTGGAGCAGTACTTC.

The rearrangement links TRBV18 to TRBJ1-2, with TRBD1 identical over 7 bases. Germline V gives CDR1 KGHSH, CDR2 LQKENI. The CDR3 sequence is 15 residues long. Germline trimming cut 3 bases from V and 7 bases from J; bases unmatched to any gene: 11. CDR3 in amino acids: CASSPNDREGFGYTF. The CDR3 nucleotides read TGTGCCAGCTCACCGAACGACAGGGAGGGGTTTGGCTACACCTTC.

The rearrangement uses TRBV6-5 and TRBJ2-2; D is perhaps TRBD1 (5 bases). Per germline, CDR1 MNHEY and CDR2 SVGAGI. V lost 6 bases, J lost 2 bases, and 13 bases lay in between. The CDR3 length is 15 residues. The CDR3 region has the DNA TGTGCCAGCAGCCAGACAGAGACCAACACCGGGGAGCTGTTTTTT. Translating it yields CASSQTETNTGELFF.

J is TRBJ2-1 and V is TRBV11-2; 12 bases fit TRBD1. Germline values: CDR1 SGHAT, CDR2 FQNNGV. The CDR3 covers 16 residues. Trimming removed 1 base from V and 4 bases from J; junction bases left unmatched: 2. The CDR3 loop is CASSLAGQGAYNEQFF. CDR3 nucleotide sequence: TGTGCCAGCAGCTTAGCGGGACAGGGGGCTTACAATGAGCAGTTCTTC.

This clone occurred a few times. The chain joins TRBV5-1 to TRBJ2-2, with D tentatively TRBD1 (5 bases). Between the trimmed V and J ends, which lost 0 bases and 1 base, there was a span of 7 bases. This CDR3 spans 15 amino acids. In germline, CDR1 is SGHRS, CDR2 YFSETQ. In nucleotides, the CDR3 is TGCGCCAGCAGCTTGGGACAGATGAACACCGGGGAGCTGTTTTTT. Protein: CASSLGQMNTGELFF.